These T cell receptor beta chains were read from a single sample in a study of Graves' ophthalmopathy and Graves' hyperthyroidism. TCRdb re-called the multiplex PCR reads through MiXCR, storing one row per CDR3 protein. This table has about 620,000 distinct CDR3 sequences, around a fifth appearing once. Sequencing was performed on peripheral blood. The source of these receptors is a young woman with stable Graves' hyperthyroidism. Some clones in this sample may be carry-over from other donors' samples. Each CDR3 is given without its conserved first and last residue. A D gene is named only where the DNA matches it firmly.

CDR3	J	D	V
AWRLLGRAAEETQY	TRBJ2-5	.	TRBV30
ASSPRAYSGNTIY	TRBJ1-3	.	TRBV12-3/TRBV12-4
ASSLRTGLSNQPQH	TRBJ1-5	.	TRBV14
ASSYPSRTNYGYT	TRBJ1-2	.	TRBV6-2/TRBV6-3
AWGTGGNQPQH	TRBJ1-5	.	TRBV30
ASILGFNNQPQH	TRBJ1-5	.	TRBV6-1
ASSPTGLPITGELF	TRBJ2-2	TRBD2	TRBV5-1
ASSRDTNYEQY	TRBJ2-7	.	TRBV5-6
ATSLGARYEQY	TRBJ2-7	.	TRBV6-2/TRBV6-3
ASSSTGPRQPQH	TRBJ1-5	.	TRBV7-8
SAGGQLGKQETQY	TRBJ2-5	.	TRBV20-1
ASRGQILTGELF	TRBJ2-2	TRBD1	TRBV6-1
ASSLGGPAGNGYT	TRBJ1-2	.	TRBV5-1
SVEGWGGQHYEQY	TRBJ2-7	.	TRBV29-1
AWSVHGLQETQY	TRBJ2-5	.	TRBV30
ASSYATGAQY	TRBJ2-7	TRBD1	TRBV6-2/TRBV6-3
ASSLEILAGAGELF	TRBJ2-2	TRBD2	TRBV5-6
ASRGDGDNYGYT	TRBJ1-2	.	TRBV2
ASSPGPPQYSNQPQH	TRBJ1-5	.	TRBV11-2
ASSLDRPHTEAF	TRBJ1-1	.	TRBV7-9
ASSHRTGSFSGANVLT	TRBJ2-6	TRBD1	TRBV12-3/TRBV12-4
ASSPHLSYEQY	TRBJ2-7	.	TRBV27
ASSLTPATNTEAF	TRBJ1-1	.	TRBV7-2
ASSLRSAYTEAF	TRBJ1-1	.	TRBV12-3/TRBV12-4
ASSTRPTEAF	TRBJ1-1	.	TRBV3-1
SASSWPKAGELF	TRBJ2-2	.	TRBV20-1
ASSSPPLLAGASYEQY	TRBJ2-7	TRBD2	TRBV11-2
ASSQARVQGAYEQY	TRBJ2-7	TRBD1	TRBV14
ASSYDRERGGNIKY	TRBJ2-4	TRBD1	TRBV6-2/TRBV6-3
ASSLLLPVDSPLH	TRBJ1-6	.	TRBV7-9
SADGATKNIQY	TRBJ2-4	.	TRBV20-1
ASSLGGLAGEHGELF	TRBJ2-2	TRBD2	TRBV5-1
ASTQHGTGNNSPLH	TRBJ1-6	.	TRBV19
ASSLGVWEGYEQY	TRBJ2-7	.	TRBV11-2
SAANFRVSSYEQY	TRBJ2-7	.	TRBV20-1
ASKPGPRSDGYT	TRBJ1-2	.	TRBV12-3/TRBV12-4
ASDTARGSNQPQH	TRBJ1-5	.	TRBV12-3/TRBV12-4
ASSYSILGDYGYT	TRBJ1-2	.	TRBV6-5
ATSRARGVGTQY	TRBJ2-5	TRBD2	TRBV15
ASSQSTEAF	TRBJ1-1	.	TRBV7-9
ASTLNPTGELF	TRBJ2-2	.	TRBV28
ASSFRGQGNRNYGYT	TRBJ1-2	TRBD1	TRBV11-2
ASSHWAGGYT	TRBJ1-2	.	TRBV14
ASSFNRVNTEAF	TRBJ1-1	.	TRBV5-1
ASSTSPSGGDEETQY	TRBJ2-5	TRBD2	TRBV27
ASSQAFGGSAYEQY	TRBJ2-7	TRBD2	TRBV3-1